These 22 T cell receptor beta chains came from one sample sequenced in a study of T cell repertoires in cytomegalovirus infection. TCRdb reprocessed the reads via MiXCR and lists one record per CDR3 protein. Of roughly 68,000 distinct CDR3 sequences listed, 20% to 25% are singletons. Which antigens these TCRs recognize remains unknown. The specimen sequenced was PBMCs, sequenced either directly or after in vitro stimulation (not recorded which). These receptors were obtained from a human donor in good health (CMV status not recorded). Some clones in this sample may be carry-over from other donors' samples.

The V gene is TRBV12-3 or TRBV12-4, the J gene TRBJ1-1; D is possibly TRBD1 (6 bases). The CDR3 sequence is 14 residues long. The germline V and J ends were trimmed by 3 bases and 7 bases, with 15 bases remaining between them. CDR3 sequence reads: CASSFGQITGEAFF. For the CDR3, the DNA is TGTGCCAGCAGTTTTGGACAGATCACCGGTGAAGCTTTCTTT.

In its sample, this clonotype was seen once. The V and J genes are TRBV12-3 or TRBV12-4 and TRBJ2-1; no definite D call. Trimming took off 2 bases at V and 10 bases at J, with 9 bases between the two ends. This CDR3 comprises 12 residues. In nucleotides, the CDR3 is TGTGCCAGCAGTTTAACGCCCGTGGAGCAGTTCTTC. Its protein is CASSLTPVEQFF.

This clonotype has just a few counts. This chain connects TRBV14 to TRBJ2-1, with TRBD2 matching 10 bases. The CDR3 runs 17 residues. Germline lookup yields CDR1 SGHDN and CDR2 FVKESK. V lost 0 bases and J lost 7; bases outside the gene matches: 9. CDR3 DNA: TGTGCCAGCAGCCAAGAGAGGCTAGCGGGAGCGGGGAATGAGCAGTTCTTC. Its translation is CASSQERLAGAGNEQFF.

This sequence joins TRBV7-2 and TRBJ2-5; D unclear. The CDR3 is 14 residues long. V dropped 6 bases and J dropped 0 bases, with 11 bases sitting between them. The germline gives CDR1 SGHTA, CDR2 FQGNSA. CDR3 amino acids: CASSLSDHQETQYF. The CDR3 DNA reads TGTGCCAGCAGTCTCAGCGATCACCAAGAGACCCAGTACTTC.

V usage is TRBV4-3 and J usage is TRBJ2-3; D gene ambiguous. With 0 bases removed from V and 1 base from J, the gap between germline ends came to 8 bases. Germline V lookup: CDR1 LGHNA, CDR2 YSLEER. This CDR3 spans 15 amino acids. The CDR3, as DNA: TGCGCCAGCAGCCAAGATCAACGGGGCACAGATACGCAGTATTTT. Translating gives CASSQDQRGTDTQYF.

The chain couples TRBV19 to TRBJ1-1, with TRBD1 as a possible D gene (6 bases). CDR3 length: 17 amino acids. V was pared by 1 base and J by 0 bases, with 15 bases between. Germline loops: CDR1 LNHDA, CDR2 SQIVND (reference sequence). CDR3 nucleotide sequence: TGTGCCAGTAGTATAGCTAGGACAGTTGGCATGAACACTGAAGCTTTCTTT. Translated: CASSIARTVGMNTEAFF.

This clonotype was found many times. The J gene is TRBJ2-3, the V gene TRBV28, with TRBD1 matching over 9 bases. This CDR3 contains 16 residues. V trimming: 8 bases; J trimming: 0 bases; junction bases outside the gene matches: 9. Per the germline V gene, CDR1 is MDHEN and CDR2 is SYDVKM. CDR3 coding DNA: TGTGCCAGCCTACAGGGGGCGAGAATTAGCACAGATACGCAGTATTTT. This gives the protein CASLQGARISTDTQYF.

This clonotype has more than one count but fewer than ten. V and J are TRBV7-9 and TRBJ1-4; tentative D call: TRBD1 (5 bases). The CDR3 is 14 residues long. Germline-derived CDR1 and CDR2 are SEHNR and FQNEAQ (reference sequence). Trimming removed 5 bases at V and 7 bases at J, with 14 bases between. This CDR3 is CASSPPQRGEKLFF. The CDR3 region has the DNA TGTGCCAGCAGCCCCCCCCAGAGGGGTGAAAAACTGTTTTTT.

This chain links TRBV6-6 with TRBJ2-3; D is perhaps TRBD1 (5 bases). The V gene's germline CDR1 is MNHNY and CDR2 SVGAGI (reference sequence). The CDR3 contains 14 residues. V gave up 8 bases and J gave up 1 base, with 13 bases separating them. CDR3 DNA: TGTGCCAGCGTAGATGGGGCTGGCACAGATACGCAGTATTTT. Its protein product is CASVDGAGTDTQYF.

This clonotype has just a few counts. This chain joins TRBV6-8 and TRBJ2-3, with 12 bases lining up with TRBD2. The CDR3 is 16 residues long. Germline CDR1 and CDR2: MNHGY and SAAAGT. V dropped 5 bases and J dropped 0; count of bases not matched to a gene: 3. Here the CDR3 DNA reads TGTGCCAGCAGTCGGGGGACTAGCGGGAGCACAGATACGCAGTATTTT. It yields the protein CASSRGTSGSTDTQYF.

This clonotype appeared many times. The chain carries TRBV6-2 or TRBV6-3 and TRBJ2-2; D not certain. V dropped 2 bases and J dropped 5 bases, with 9 bases sitting between them. The CDR3 runs 14 residues. Germline CDR1 MNHEY, CDR2 SVGEGT. CDR3 region: CASSYISETGELFF. The CDR3 DNA follows: TGTGCCAGCAGTTACATCTCAGAAACCGGGGAGCTGTTTTTT.

This clonotype was seen at least ten times. This rearrangement joins TRBV11-2 to TRBJ2-7, with D uncertain. From germline, CDR1 is SGHAT and CDR2 FQNNGV. The CDR3 contains 13 residues. V was clipped by 2 bases and J by 1 base, with 6 bases between them. CDR3 bases: TGTGCCAGCAGCTTACGAGGATCCTACGAGCAGTACGTC. Its protein is CASSLRGSYEQYV.

CDR3: CASSRTSGSLYQETQYF. For the CDR3, the DNA is TGTGCCAGCAGCCGGACTAGCGGGAGTCTGTACCAAGAGACCCAGTACTTC. The chain couples TRBV7-9 to TRBJ2-5, with 13 bases aligning to TRBD2. CDR3 length: 17 amino acids. The germline V gene has CDR1 SEHNR and CDR2 FQNEAQ (reference sequence). The V segment lost 5 bases and the J segment 0 bases; nucleotides outside the gene matches: 6. Combining the CDR3 with reference TRBV7-9 and TRBJ2-5 gives the whole variable domain DTGVSQNPRHKITKRGQNVTFRCDPISEHNRLYWYRQTLGQGPEFLTYFQNEAQLEKSRLLSDRFSAERPKGSFSTLEIQRTEQGDSAMYLCASSRTSGSLYQETQYFGPGTRLLVL.

CDR3: CASSPGTGDEKLFF. For the CDR3, the DNA is TGCGCCAGCAGCCCCGGGACAGGGGATGAAAAACTGTTTTTT. This sequence joins TRBV4-3 and TRBJ1-4; TRBD1 matches at 10 bases. Germline CDR1 is LGHNA and CDR2 is YSLEER. The CDR3 loop spans 14 amino acids. V was pared by 4 bases and J by 6 bases, with 2 bases of the junction left unmatched.

The sample holds a few counts of this clonotype. The chain combines TRBV6-2 or TRBV6-3 with TRBJ2-2; a weak D match, TRBD2 (5 bases). The germline gives CDR1 MNHEY, CDR2 SVGEGT. The CDR3 loop spans 18 amino acids. V was trimmed by 4 bases and J by 1 base, leaving 19 bases between them. The CDR3 is CASSLPLGLGMNTGELFF. The CDR3 bases are TGTGCCAGCAGTTTACCCCTCGGACTGGGGATGAACACCGGGGAGCTGTTTTTT.

This chain joins TRBV11-1 and TRBJ2-7, with 12 bases matching TRBD2. Germline CDR1 is SGHAT and CDR2 is FQDESV (reference sequence). The CDR3 is 16 residues long. V trimming: 6 bases; J trimming: 2 bases; junction bases outside the gene matches: 8. CDR3 residues: CASSYRLAGVPYEQYF. CDR3 in DNA: TGTGCCAGCAGTTACCGACTAGCGGGAGTTCCCTACGAGCAGTACTTC.

This clonotype was found many times. The chain employs TRBV7-3 and TRBJ1-2, with 12 bases that match TRBD1. With V trimmed by 4 bases and J by 4 bases, 7 bases remained unmatched. The germline V gene encodes CDR1 SGHTA and CDR2 FQGTGA. This CDR3 has 16 amino acids. The CDR3 DNA follows: TGTGCCAGCAGCTCTTCCGGGACAGGGGGCTTCTATGGCTACACCTTC. Encoded protein: CASSSSGTGGFYGYTF.

This sequence joins TRBV5-1 and TRBJ2-7, with 7 positions matching TRBD1. This CDR3 has 17 residues. Germline V gene sequence: CDR1 SGHRS, CDR2 YFSETQ. V dropped 0 bases and J dropped 0; count of bases not matched to a gene: 9. CDR3 DNA: TGCGCCAGCAGCTTGGGTCCAGGGGGTGGCACCTCCTACGAGCAGTACTTC. This sequence encodes CASSLGPGGGTSYEQYF.

The V and J genes are TRBV24-1 and TRBJ2-2, with TRBD2 matching over 9 bases. The CDR3 is made up of 17 amino acids. V was clipped by 9 bases and J by 4 bases; unmatched bases: 14. Germline assignment: CDR1 KGHDR and CDR2 SFDVKD. The DNA of the CDR3 is TGTGCCACCTCGGGAGTAGCGGGAGCTTCGGGCACCGGGGAGCTGTTTTTT. This codes for CATSGVAGASGTGELFF.

As for this clonotype: At one end the junction does not follow the germline gene, possibly because of a read error. The genes are TRBV7-2 and TRBJ2-3; D not resolved. The CDR3 has 12 amino acids. Germline loops: CDR1 SGHTA, CDR2 FQGNSA. CDR3 amino acids: CASSRYTDTQYF. DNA of the CDR3: TGTGCCAGCAGCCGCTACACAGATACGCAGTACTTT.

The chain has TRBV20-1 and TRBJ2-1; D not resolved. CDR1 and CDR2 from the germline V gene are DFQATT and SNEGSKA (reference sequence). V was pared by 6 bases and J by 3 bases, with 9 bases between. The CDR3 totals 12 residues. The CDR3 here is CSAYWGYNEQFF. In DNA form, the CDR3 reads TGCAGTGCCTATTGGGGCTACAATGAGCAGTTCTTC.

The chain has TRBV12-3 or TRBV12-4 and TRBJ2-7; 10 bases map to TRBD2. J gave up 5 bases and V 3 bases, and 10 bases lay outside the gene matches. The CDR3 is 16 residues long. In DNA form, the CDR3 reads TGTGCCAGCAGTTTTGAGGCAGCGGGAGGGCGCGACGAGCAGTACTTC. Translating it yields CASSFEAAGGRDEQYF.